The following is a T cell receptor beta chain sequence with its context. Data came from immunoSEQ multiplex PCR; TCRdb stores just in-frame clones and leaves some out. The table records more than 150,000 clones, roughly 80% of them present only once. The record originates from a study of blood T cell repertoires in COVID-19. This CDR3 comprises 17 residues. Germline CDR1 reads MGHRA; CDR2 reads YSYEKL. V was clipped by 1 base and J by 4 bases, with 19 bases between them. The chain carries TRBV4-1 and TRBJ1-2, with D possibly matching TRBD1 (5 bases). Sequences were obtained from peripheral blood. This TCR was sampled from a man in his 60s with acute or convalescent COVID-19. CDR3 nucleotide sequence: TGCGCCAGCAGCCAAGTTAACAGGAGGGGCGGAAGCTATGGCTACACCTTC. It encodes CASSQVNRRGGSYGYTF.